Here is one T cell receptor (beta chain) with its context. The protocol was immunoSEQ multiplex PCR, while the TCRdb copy is restricted to in-frame clones and leaves out a portion. The sample holds 75,000 to 95,000 clones, approximately 89% seen once. V was shortened by 2 bases and J by 5 bases, with 12 bases between the two germline ends. Germline V gives CDR1 MGHRA, CDR2 YSYEKL. The CDR3 is 15 amino acids. This specimen comes from a study of T cell changes during pregnancy in multiple sclerosis. Sequencing was performed on peripheral blood, taken in the first trimester of pregnancy. This clonotype was sampled from a female donor in good health, enrolled as a control in a pregnancy study. The rearrangement uses TRBV4-1 and TRBJ1-4; D uncertain. This CDR3 reads CASSQSDGGNEKLFF. The CDR3 DNA is TGCGCCAGCAGCCAATCGGACGGAGGGAATGAAAAACTGTTTTTT.